Following are 31 T cell receptor beta chains from one sample sequenced in a study of blood T cell repertoires in COVID-19. Sequenced by immunoSEQ multiplex PCR; TCRdb stores in-frame clones only, minus some. The repertoire holds some 140,000 clones, with around 85% as singletons. Specimen: peripheral blood. Receptors were obtained from a woman aged 55-69 years with acute or convalescent COVID-19.

The chain recombines TRBV4-1 with TRBJ1-5, with a tentative D call TRBD1 (6 bases). The V end lost 0 bases, the J end lost 0 bases, and 18 bases lay between the germline ends. Germline CDR1 and CDR2: MGHRA and YSYEKL. CDR3 length: 19 residues. This CDR3 reads CASSQDRAGRGASNQPQHF. In nucleotides, the CDR3 is TGCGCCAGCAGCCAAGATAGGGCGGGCAGGGGAGCTAGCAATCAGCCCCAGCATTTT.

This chain uses TRBV6-5 with TRBJ2-5; D remains ambiguous. The CDR3 is 12 amino acids. Per the germline V gene, CDR1 is MNHEY and CDR2 is SVGAGI. V lost 4 bases and J 5 bases, leaving 8 bases between the germline ends. CDR3 sequence: CASSSPGETQYF. In DNA form, the CDR3 reads TGTGCCAGCAGTTCCCCCGGGGAGACCCAGTACTTC.

The chain uses TRBV10-1 and TRBJ1-1; no firm D call. CDR3 length equals 13 residues. The V gene's germline CDR1 is WNHNN and CDR2 SYGVQD (reference sequence). V was pared by 2 bases and J by 0 bases, with 4 bases between. The CDR3 bases are TGCGCCAGCAGTGAGCAGGTGAACACTGAAGCTTTCTTT. This sequence encodes CASSEQVNTEAFF.

This chain joins TRBV5-1 and TRBJ1-6, with D tentatively TRBD1 (5 bases). CDR1 and CDR2 (germline): SGHRS, YFSETQ. The V end was cut by 0 bases, the J end by 4 bases, with 14 bases between. There are 17 residues in the CDR3. This CDR3 reads CASSLDVDSAYNSPLHF. The CDR3 region has the DNA TGCGCCAGCAGCTTGGATGTAGACAGCGCGTATAATTCACCCCTCCACTTT.

This chain connects TRBV7-9 to TRBJ2-7; 7 bases line up with TRBD2. Trimming at V came to 3 bases and at J to 0 bases, leaving 5 bases not matched to a gene. The V gene's germline CDR1 is SEHNR and CDR2 FQNEAQ (reference sequence). The length of the CDR3 is 15 residues. CDR3 loop: CASSFELATSYEQYF. For the CDR3, the DNA is TGTGCCAGCAGCTTCGAACTAGCGACCTCCTACGAGCAGTACTTC.

The chain joins TRBV9 to TRBJ1-4; the D gene is possibly TRBD1 (5 bases). V dropped 4 bases and J dropped 7 bases, with 14 bases sitting between them. The germline gives CDR1 SGDLS, CDR2 YYNGEE. The length of the CDR3 is 14 residues. The chain's CDR3 is CASSFGGESEKLFF. CDR3 DNA: TGTGCCAGCAGCTTTGGGGGGGAGAGTGAAAAACTGTTTTTT.

The chain links TRBV5-1 to TRBJ1-3, with 10 bases fitting TRBD1. The germline CDR1 and CDR2 sequences are SGHRS and YFSETQ. CDR3 length: 17 residues. After removal of 0 bases from V and 4 bases from J, the junction contained 7 bases not matched to a gene. CDR3 sequence reads: CASSLGPGTGAGNTIYF. Written as DNA, the CDR3 is TGCGCCAGCAGCTTGGGCCCCGGGACAGGGGCAGGAAACACCATATATTTT.

This clone was counted a single time. The CDR3 region has the DNA TGTGCCAGCAGGGACATCGGTCGGGTTCAGCCCCAGCATTTT. Its translation is CASRDIGRVQPQHF. The gene calls are TRBV6-1 and TRBJ1-5, with D perhaps TRBD1 (5 bases). The CDR3 contains 14 residues. V was pared by 6 bases and J by 6 bases, with 15 bases between. The germline V gene has CDR1 MNHNS and CDR2 SASEGT.

This chain uses TRBV7-9 with TRBJ1-2, with D possibly being TRBD1 (6 bases). The germline CDR1 and CDR2 sequences are SEHNR and FQNEAQ (reference sequence). Trimming stripped 2 bases from V and 5 bases from J, with 15 bases between. The CDR3 sequence is 15 residues long. The CDR3 protein is CASSLPGTIPYGYTF. The CDR3 DNA sequence: TGTGCCAGCAGCTTACCCGGGACAATACCATATGGCTACACCTTC.

This chain uses TRBV3-1 (or the pseudogene TRBV3-2) with TRBJ2-1; the match to TRBD1 covers 8 bases. V lost 1 base and J lost 2; bases outside the gene matches: 4. The CDR3 length is 16 residues. Germline assignment: CDR1 LGHDT and CDR2 YNNKEL (reference sequence). This chain's CDR3 is CASSQGTGYPYNEQFF. The CDR3 nucleotides read TGTGCCAGCAGCCAAGGGACAGGGTACCCCTACAATGAGCAGTTCTTC.

The rearrangement joins TRBV30 to TRBJ1-5; 8 bases match TRBD1. Looked up from germline, CDR1 is GTSNPN and CDR2 is SVGIG (reference sequence). This CDR3 comprises 16 residues. J gave up 0 bases and V 0 bases, and 4 bases lay outside the gene matches. The CDR3 protein is CAWSVDTGGSNQPQHF. CDR3 bases: TGTGCCTGGAGTGTAGATACAGGGGGTAGCAATCAGCCCCAGCATTTT. The variable domain in full, completed from reference TRBV30 and TRBJ1-5, reads SQTIHQWPATLVQPVGSPLSLECTVEGTSNPNLYWYRQAAGRGLQLLFYSVGIGQISSEVPQNLSASRPQDRQFILSSKKLLLSDSGFYLCAWSVDTGGSNQPQHFGDGTRLSIL.

Details on this clone: The germline gene is not matched at one end of the junction; a read error may be the cause. This rearrangement joins TRBV5-1 to TRBJ2-1; D is unresolved. This CDR3 contains 12 residues. In germline, CDR1 is SGHRS, CDR2 YFSETQ. The CDR3 nucleotides are TGCGCCAGCAGCTTGGATTACAGTGAGCAGTTCTTC. Translating it yields CASSLDYSEQFF. Combining the CDR3 with reference TRBV5-1 and TRBJ2-1 gives the whole variable domain KAGVTQTPRYLIKTRGQQVTLSCSPISGHRSVSWYQQTPGQGLQFLFEYFSETQRNKGNFPGRFSGRQFSNSRSEMNVSTLELGDSALYLCASSLDYSEQFFGPGTRLTVL.

The chain uses TRBV28 and TRBJ1-3; 7 bases line up with TRBD1. The length of the CDR3 is 14 residues. From germline, CDR1 is MDHEN and CDR2 SYDVKM. After removal of 6 bases from V and 0 bases from J, the junction contained 2 bases not matched to a gene. The CDR3 loop reads CASRNRGSGNTIYF. CDR3 DNA: TGTGCCAGCAGAAACAGGGGCTCTGGAAACACCATATATTTT.

The V and J genes are TRBV19 and TRBJ2-3; a weak D match, TRBD2 (5 bases). The CDR3 is made up of 14 amino acids. Germline V CDR1 and CDR2: LNHDA, SQIVND (reference sequence). The ends were cut back, 8 bases at V and 2 bases at J, with 14 bases in the middle. DNA for the CDR3: TGTGCCAGTTCGGACTGGACTGACACAGATACGCAGTATTTT. It specifies CASSDWTDTDTQYF.

The chain combines TRBV5-4 with TRBJ2-5, with 9 nucleotides matching TRBD2. This CDR3 has 17 amino acids. CDR1 SGHNT and CDR2 YYREEE come from the germline V gene (reference sequence). After removal of 0 bases from V and 5 bases from J, the junction contained 11 bases not matched to a gene. The DNA of the CDR3 is TGTGCCAGCAGCTTGGGACTAGCGGCGCATAAGGGGGAGACCCAGTACTTC. It specifies CASSLGLAAHKGETQYF.

The chain employs TRBV19 and TRBJ1-5, with a weak D call TRBD1 (5 bases). The CDR3 is made up of 15 amino acids. Trimming shortened V by 1 base and J by 0 bases, and 7 bases separated the two germline ends. From germline, CDR1 is LNHDA and CDR2 SQIVND (reference sequence). The CDR3 is CASSIAGYSNQPQHF. CDR3 bases: TGTGCCAGTAGTATAGCAGGGTATAGCAATCAGCCCCAGCATTTT. The full variable domain, with the rest looked up from reference TRBV19 and TRBJ1-5, is DGGITQSPKYLFRKEGQNVTLSCEQNLNHDAMYWYRQDPGQGLRLIYYSQIVNDFQKGDIAEGYSVSREKKESFPLTVTSAQKNPTAFYLCASSIAGYSNQPQHFGDGTRLSIL.

The rearrangement links TRBV5-6 to TRBJ2-7; a possible D gene is TRBD2 (6 bases). From germline, CDR1 is SGHDT and CDR2 YYEEEE. Trimming stripped 0 bases from V and 2 bases from J, with 12 bases between. This CDR3 has 15 residues. The CDR3 nucleotides read TGTGCCAGCAGCTTGGGGGCAGGGACTCCCTACGAGCAGTACGTC. Protein sequence: CASSLGAGTPYEQYV.

V usage is TRBV6-6 and J usage is TRBJ1-5, with D possibly matching TRBD1 (6 bases). V lost 7 bases and J 4 bases, leaving 14 bases between the germline ends. CDR1 is MNHNY, CDR2 SVGAGI, per germline (reference sequence). This CDR3 region has 14 residues. DNA of the CDR3: TGTGCCAGCACCTTATACAGGGATAATCAGCCCCAGCATTTT. This translates into CASTLYRDNQPQHF.

The DNA of the CDR3 is TGCGCCAGCAGCCAAGATTCAGGGGGCCCCACTAATGAAAAACTGTTTTTT. Translated: CASSQDSGGPTNEKLFF. The rearrangement links TRBV4-1 to TRBJ1-4, with 8 bases aligning to TRBD1. Germline V gene data show CDR1 as MGHRA and CDR2 as YSYEKL. Trimming cost V 0 bases and J 2 bases; bases outside gene matches: 5. This CDR3 region has 17 residues.

The chain combines TRBV18 with TRBJ2-2; 9 bases fit TRBD1. This CDR3 spans 15 amino acids. The V segment lost 4 bases and the J segment 4 bases; nucleotides outside the gene matches: 4. CDR1 and CDR2 from the germline V gene are KGHSH and LQKENI. CDR3 loop: CASSQATGGTGELFF. DNA of the CDR3: TGTGCCAGCTCACAGGCGACAGGGGGCACCGGGGAGCTGTTTTTT.

CDR3 in DNA: TGTGCCAGCAGTGAAGCGCTTCTCTGGACACCTTATAATTCACCCCTCCACTTT. Amino acid sequence: CASSEALLWTPYNSPLHF. V is TRBV6-1 and J is TRBJ1-6; the D gene is possibly TRBD1 (5 bases). This CDR3 spans 18 amino acids. Germline CDR1 reads MNHNS; CDR2 reads SASEGT. V lost 0 bases to trimming and J lost 4 bases, with 16 bases between them.

This clone showed up just a few times. J is TRBJ1-2 and V is TRBV19, with 10 bases identical to TRBD1. This CDR3 has 14 residues. Per the germline V gene, CDR1 is LNHDA and CDR2 is SQIVND (reference sequence). Trimming cost V 7 bases and J 7 bases; bases outside gene matches: 9. CDR3 nucleotides: TGTGCCAGTACCTCGGGACAGGGGCTCTCTGGCTACACCTTC. This codes for CASTSGQGLSGYTF.

In this sample, this clone turned up a few times. The chain is built from TRBV20-1 and TRBJ1-6; D gene uncertain. The germline CDR1 and CDR2 sequences are DFQATT and SNEGSKA (reference sequence). V lost 3 bases to trimming and J lost 0 bases, with 9 bases between them. CDR3 size: 15 residues. The DNA of the CDR3 is TGCAGTGCTAGTGGGGAGCACTCCTATAATTCACCCCTCCACTTT. This gives the protein CSASGEHSYNSPLHF.

The V and J genes are TRBV5-1 and TRBJ1-4; 7 nucleotides line up with TRBD1. The CDR3 extends over 15 amino acids. V lost 4 bases and J lost 3; bases outside the gene matches: 6. Germline V CDR1 and CDR2: SGHRS, YFSETQ. The CDR3 is CASSPTGASNEKLFF. The CDR3 DNA sequence: TGCGCCAGCAGCCCCACAGGGGCATCTAATGAAAAACTGTTTTTT.

The chain links TRBV5-4 to TRBJ2-7, with D possibly being TRBD1 (5 bases). This CDR3 is 11 amino acids long. The germline gives CDR1 SGHNT, CDR2 YYREEE (reference sequence). With 0 bases removed from V and 7 bases from J, the gap between germline ends came to 5 bases. The DNA for the CDR3 is TGTGCCAGCAGCTTGGGACAGGAGCAGTACGTC. It encodes CASSLGQEQYV.

The gene calls are TRBV5-1 and TRBJ1-1, with 10 bases lining up with TRBD1. Germline values: CDR1 SGHRS, CDR2 YFSETQ. V was pared by 6 bases and J by 4 bases, with 9 bases of the junction left unmatched. The CDR3 runs to 15 residues. The CDR3 DNA follows: TGCGCCAGCAAGGTTACCGGACAGGGGGGCACTGAAGCTTTCTTT. Residues: CASKVTGQGGTEAFF.

The CDR3 bases are TGTGCCAGCGGACAGCACTATGGCTACACCTTC. Its protein product is CASGQHYGYTF. The V and J genes are TRBV2 and TRBJ1-2; TRBD1 might be the D (6 bases). The V and J ends lost 8 bases and 3 bases respectively, with 7 bases between them. CDR1 is SNHLY, CDR2 FYNNEI, per germline. The CDR3 covers 11 residues.

V usage is TRBV29-1 and J usage is TRBJ2-2, with D unclear. The CDR3 has 12 residues. CDR1 is SQVTM and CDR2 is ANQGSEA in the germline V gene. V dropped 3 bases and J dropped 4 bases, with 6 bases sitting between them. The CDR3 DNA reads as TGCAGCGTTGAGTTAGCCACCGGGGAGCTGTTTTTT. It is translated as CSVELATGELFF.

The chain joins TRBV28 to TRBJ1-1; 9 positions agree with TRBD1. Unmatched junction bases numbered 11, after V lost 5 bases and J lost 7 bases. The CDR3 length is 15 residues. From germline, CDR1 is MDHEN and CDR2 SYDVKM. The DNA for the CDR3 is TGTGCCAGCAGTCCAATCGGGACAGGGCTCGGTGAAGCTTTCTTT. This sequence encodes CASSPIGTGLGEAFF.

This clone was detected many times. This chain joins TRBV28 and TRBJ2-5; weak D call: TRBD1 (6 bases). The CDR3 extends over 14 amino acids. V lost 3 bases to trimming and J lost 5 bases, with 13 bases between them. In germline, CDR1 is MDHEN, CDR2 SYDVKM. CDR3 in amino acids: CASSFGQGRETQYF. For the CDR3, the DNA is TGTGCCAGCAGTTTCGGCCAGGGGCGGGAGACCCAGTACTTC.

The chain joins TRBV2 to TRBJ1-5, with D perhaps TRBD1 (5 bases). Germline V gene data show CDR1 as SNHLY and CDR2 as FYNNEI. The CDR3 extends over 15 amino acids. The ends were cut back, 6 bases at V and 2 bases at J, with 14 bases in the middle. The CDR3 DNA reads TGTGCCAGCAGCGAACGGGGGAGCCGCAATCAGCCCCAGCATTTT. Translation: CASSERGSRNQPQHF.